The rows below give T cell receptor beta chains drawn from one sample of a study of CD8 T cells in Susac syndrome. MiXCR was run by TCRdb on the immunoSEQ multiplex PCR reads, yielding one entry per CDR3 protein. The sample lists about 76,000 distinct CDR3 sequences, roughly 91% seen once, with roughly 0.49% in the top ten. The material sequenced was CD8+ T cells from PBMCs. Receptors were obtained from a human donor with multiple sclerosis. Each CDR3 is given with its conserved first and last residue. The order of the fields is D gene, J gene, V gene, clone size, CDR3 DNA, CDR3 protein. The D gene is left open where the match is weak. Not every row has a clone size; where given, it reads once, few, many or a size class.

>-|TRBJ2-1|TRBV6-6|-
TGTGCCAGCGGGGGGGCTTACAATGAGCAGTTCTTC
CASGGAYNEQFF
>-|TRBJ2-3|TRBV28|-
TGTGCCAGCAGTGCAGGGAAACTTTCCGCAGATACGCAGTATTTT
CASSAGKLSADTQYF
>-|TRBJ2-1|TRBV11-2|once
TGTGCCAGCAGCTTGGGGTCTTATTTATGGGATGAGCAGTTCTTC
CASSLGSYLWDEQFF
>TRBD2|TRBJ2-3|TRBV7-6|-
TGTGCCAGCAGCGGGACTAGCGGGCCCAGGGATACGCAGTATTTT
CASSGTSGPRDTQYF
>-|TRBJ1-5|TRBV19|-
TGTGCCAGTAGTATGGGGCAAAATCAGCCCCAGCATTTT
CASSMGQNQPQHF
>TRBD1|TRBJ2-7|TRBV12-3/TRBV12-4|once
TGTGCCAGCAGCCTCTACTCAGGGGGCCCCTACGAGCAGTACTTC
CASSLYSGGPYEQYF
>TRBD1|TRBJ1-2|TRBV6-2/TRBV6-3|few
TGTGCCAGCAGTTGGGGACAGCCAACTAACTATGGCTACACCTTC
CASSWGQPTNYGYTF
>-|TRBJ1-5|TRBV23-1|once
TGCGCCAGCAGTCAAATTAGAGGTCCGGATCAGCCCCAGCATTTT
CASSQIRGPDQPQHF
>-|TRBJ2-7|TRBV30|-
TGTGCCTGGAGTCACACTGGACCCCTCTACGAGCAGTACTTC
CAWSHTGPLYEQYF
>-|TRBJ1-1|TRBV7-2|-
TGTGCCAGCAGCTTAATCAGCTTGAACACTGAAGCTTTCTTT
CASSLISLNTEAFF
>-|TRBJ2-7|TRBV2|-
TGTGCCAGCCTATTGGGGAGCTCCTACGAGCAGTACTTC
CASLLGSSYEQYF
>-|TRBJ2-1|TRBV5-1|-
TGCGCCAGCAGCTTGGCCGGGACACTGGCGTTCTTC
CASSLAGTLAFF
>TRBD1|TRBJ2-7|TRBV10-3|-
TGTGCCATCAGTGAGTCGCCCGGGACAGGGAGCGAGCAGTACTTC
CAISESPGTGSEQYF
>-|TRBJ2-5|TRBV9|-
TGTGCCAGCAGCGATCGAGGGGCGGCGGGGTTGGGTGAGACCCAGTACTTC
CASSDRGAAGLGETQYF
>-|TRBJ2-3|TRBV13|-
TGTGCCAGCAGCTCTATCACTTCCACAGACACAGATACGCAGTATTTT
CASSSITSTDTDTQYF
>-|TRBJ1-2|TRBV12-3/TRBV12-4|-
TGTGCCAGCGGGGGGGCCTATGGCTACACCTTC
CASGGAYGYTF
>-|TRBJ2-2|TRBV24-1|-
TGTGCCGCCAGTGATGTGGACAAGAACACCGGGGAGCTGTTTTTT
CAASDVDKNTGELFF
>-|TRBJ1-5|TRBV19|-
TGTGCCAGTAGGGTGAAAGGGGTTAATCAGCCCCAGCATTTT
CASRVKGVNQPQHF
>-|TRBJ1-6|TRBV12-3/TRBV12-4|-
TGTGCCAGCAGTAGAAATTCACCCCTCCACTTT
CASSRNSPLHF
>-|TRBJ2-3|TRBV2|-
TGTGCCAGCAGTTCGTTGTCGACGGATACGCAGTATTTT
CASSSLSTDTQYF
>TRBD1|TRBJ2-5|TRBV6-1|-
TGTGCCAGCAGTGAACCGAGACAGGGGCCGCAAGAGACCCAGTACTTC
CASSEPRQGPQETQYF
>-|TRBJ1-6|TRBV7-6|-
TGTGCCAGCAGCTTGCAGGACCCCAATTCACCCCTCCACTTT
CASSLQDPNSPLHF
>-|TRBJ2-3|TRBV7-9|-
TGTGCCAGCAGCTTCACCACGGGCGGACAGACAGATACGCAGTATTTT
CASSFTTGGQTDTQYF
>-|TRBJ1-1|TRBV6-6|-
TGTGCCAGCAGTTACGAGCCTAAAAACACTGAAGCTTTCTTT
CASSYEPKNTEAFF
>-|TRBJ2-5|TRBV28|-
TGTGCCAGCAGTTTTCCAGGTTTACAAGAGACCCAGTACTTC
CASSFPGLQETQYF
>-|TRBJ2-1|TRBV5-6|-
TGTGCCAGCAGTGGGGGCATTTTCCCTGAGCAGTTCTTC
CASSGGIFPEQFF
>-|TRBJ2-2|TRBV6-2/TRBV6-3|-
TGTGCCAGCAGTTACGGGGAAACCGGGGAGCTGTTTTTT
CASSYGETGELFF
>TRBD2|TRBJ2-4|TRBV27|-
TGTGCCAGCAGTTTCGGCGGGAGGGGTCTAGCCAAAAACATTCAGTACTTC
CASSFGGRGLAKNIQYF
>TRBD2|TRBJ2-3|TRBV30|-
TGTGCCTGGAGTATCGCGACTAGCGGCTACACAGATACGCAGTATTTT
CAWSIATSGYTDTQYF
>TRBD1|TRBJ2-5|TRBV7-3|-
TGTGCCAGCAGCGTAACAGGGGGCTCGCGGGAGACCCAGTACTTC
CASSVTGGSRETQYF
>-|TRBJ1-1|TRBV29-1|-
TGCAGCGGGGACGAGGGAGGTATAAGTACTGAAGCTTTCTTT
CSGDEGGISTEAFF
>-|TRBJ1-2|TRBV29-1|once
TGCAGCGTTAGGGACATCTATGGCTACACCTTC
CSVRDIYGYTF
>-|TRBJ2-7|TRBV6-6|-
TGTGCCAGCAGTGTCGGACTAACCTACGAGCAGTACTTC
CASSVGLTYEQYF
>TRBD2|TRBJ2-2|TRBV7-3|-
TGTGCCAGCAGTCCAGGACTAGCGGGCCCGAACACCGGGGAGCTGTTTTTT
CASSPGLAGPNTGELFF
>-|TRBJ2-3|TRBV7-2|-
TGTGCCAGCAGCTTAGACGGGGCAGATACGCAGTATTTT
CASSLDGADTQYF